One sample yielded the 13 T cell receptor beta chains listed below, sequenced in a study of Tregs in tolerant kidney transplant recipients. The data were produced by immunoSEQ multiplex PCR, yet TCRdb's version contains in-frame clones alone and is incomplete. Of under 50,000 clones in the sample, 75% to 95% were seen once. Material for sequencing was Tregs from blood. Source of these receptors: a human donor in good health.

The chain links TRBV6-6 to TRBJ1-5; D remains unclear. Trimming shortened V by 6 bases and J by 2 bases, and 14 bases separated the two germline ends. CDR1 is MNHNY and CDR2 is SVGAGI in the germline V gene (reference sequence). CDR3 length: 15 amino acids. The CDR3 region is CASSLAGYGNQPQHF. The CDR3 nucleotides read TGTGCCAGCAGCCTGGCGGGTTATGGCAATCAGCCCCAGCATTTT.

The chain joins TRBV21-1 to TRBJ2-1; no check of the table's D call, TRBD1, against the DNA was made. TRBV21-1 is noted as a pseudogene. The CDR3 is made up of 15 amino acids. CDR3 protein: CASSKAKGEFNEQFF. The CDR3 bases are TGTGCCAGCAGCAAAGCCAAGGGGGAGTTCAATGAGCAGTTCTTC.

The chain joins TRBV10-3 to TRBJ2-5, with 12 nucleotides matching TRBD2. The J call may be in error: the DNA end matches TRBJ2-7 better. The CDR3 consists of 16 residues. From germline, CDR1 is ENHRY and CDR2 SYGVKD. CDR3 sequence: CAISGLAGPSSYEQYF. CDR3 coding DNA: TGTGCCATCAGCGGACTAGCGGGACCTAGCTCCTACGAGCAGTACTTC.

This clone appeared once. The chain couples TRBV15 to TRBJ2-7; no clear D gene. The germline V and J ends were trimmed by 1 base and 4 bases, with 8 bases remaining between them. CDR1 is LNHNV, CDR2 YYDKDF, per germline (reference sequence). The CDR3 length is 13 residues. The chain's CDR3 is CATSRVGRYEQYF. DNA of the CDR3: TGTGCCACCAGCAGAGTCGGCAGATACGAGCAGTACTTC.

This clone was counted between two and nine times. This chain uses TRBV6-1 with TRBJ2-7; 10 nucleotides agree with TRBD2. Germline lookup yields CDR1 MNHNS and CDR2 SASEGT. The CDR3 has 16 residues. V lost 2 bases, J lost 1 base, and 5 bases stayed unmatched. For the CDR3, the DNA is TGTGCCAGCAGTGAACGAGTAGCGGGGGGTTCCTACGAGCAGTACTTC. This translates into CASSERVAGGSYEQYF.

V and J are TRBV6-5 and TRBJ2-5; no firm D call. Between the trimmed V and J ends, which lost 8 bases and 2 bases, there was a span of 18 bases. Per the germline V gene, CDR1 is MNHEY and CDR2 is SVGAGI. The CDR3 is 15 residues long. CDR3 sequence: CASSWQRARQETQYF. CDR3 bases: TGTGCCAGCTCTTGGCAAAGGGCTCGACAAGAGACCCAGTACTTC.

The CDR3 DNA sequence: TGCGCCAGCAGCTCCCAGGGGGGAACCGGGGAGCTGTTTTTT. Encoded protein: CASSSQGGTGELFF. This chain uses TRBV5-1 with TRBJ2-2, with a possible D match to TRBD1 (7 bases). Germline CDR1 is SGHRS and CDR2 is YFSETQ. The length of the CDR3 is 14 residues. Trimming removed 3 bases from V and 5 bases from J, with 11 bases in between.

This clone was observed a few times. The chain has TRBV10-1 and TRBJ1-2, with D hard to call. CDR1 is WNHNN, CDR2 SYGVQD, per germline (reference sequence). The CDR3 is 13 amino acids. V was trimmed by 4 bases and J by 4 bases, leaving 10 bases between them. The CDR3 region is CASSASTSYGYTF. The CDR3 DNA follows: TGCGCCAGCAGTGCATCGACATCCTATGGCTACACCTTC.

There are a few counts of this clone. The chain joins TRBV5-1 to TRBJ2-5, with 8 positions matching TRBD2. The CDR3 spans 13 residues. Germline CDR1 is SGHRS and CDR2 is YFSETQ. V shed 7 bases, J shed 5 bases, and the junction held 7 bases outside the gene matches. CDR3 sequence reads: CASSSGGRETQYF. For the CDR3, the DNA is TGCGCCAGCTCGTCGGGGGGGCGGGAGACCCAGTACTTC.

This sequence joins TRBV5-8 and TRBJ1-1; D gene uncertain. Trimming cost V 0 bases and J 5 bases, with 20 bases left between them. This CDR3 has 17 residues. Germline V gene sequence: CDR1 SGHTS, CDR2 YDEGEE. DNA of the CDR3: TGTGCCAGCAGCTTGGGGTGGATTCCTAAGGGTGTAACTGAAGCTTTCTTT. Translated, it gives CASSLGWIPKGVTEAFF.

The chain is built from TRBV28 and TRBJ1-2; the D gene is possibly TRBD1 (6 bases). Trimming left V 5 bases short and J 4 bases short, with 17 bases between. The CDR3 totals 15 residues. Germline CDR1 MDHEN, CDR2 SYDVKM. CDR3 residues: CASSRDTPRGYGYTF. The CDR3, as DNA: TGTGCCAGCAGTCGGGACACCCCGAGGGGCTATGGCTACACCTTC.

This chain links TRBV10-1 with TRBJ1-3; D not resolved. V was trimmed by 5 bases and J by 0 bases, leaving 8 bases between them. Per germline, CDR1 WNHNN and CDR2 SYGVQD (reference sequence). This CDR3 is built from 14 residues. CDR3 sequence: CASSTGSSGNTIYF. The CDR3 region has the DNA TGCGCCAGCAGTACCGGGAGCTCTGGAAACACCATATATTTT.

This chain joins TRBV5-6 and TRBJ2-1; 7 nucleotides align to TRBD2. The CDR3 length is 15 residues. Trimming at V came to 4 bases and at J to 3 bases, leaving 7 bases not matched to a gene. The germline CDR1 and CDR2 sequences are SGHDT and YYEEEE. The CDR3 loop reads CASSNGLVYYNEQFF. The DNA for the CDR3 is TGTGCCAGCAGCAACGGACTAGTCTACTACAATGAGCAGTTCTTC.